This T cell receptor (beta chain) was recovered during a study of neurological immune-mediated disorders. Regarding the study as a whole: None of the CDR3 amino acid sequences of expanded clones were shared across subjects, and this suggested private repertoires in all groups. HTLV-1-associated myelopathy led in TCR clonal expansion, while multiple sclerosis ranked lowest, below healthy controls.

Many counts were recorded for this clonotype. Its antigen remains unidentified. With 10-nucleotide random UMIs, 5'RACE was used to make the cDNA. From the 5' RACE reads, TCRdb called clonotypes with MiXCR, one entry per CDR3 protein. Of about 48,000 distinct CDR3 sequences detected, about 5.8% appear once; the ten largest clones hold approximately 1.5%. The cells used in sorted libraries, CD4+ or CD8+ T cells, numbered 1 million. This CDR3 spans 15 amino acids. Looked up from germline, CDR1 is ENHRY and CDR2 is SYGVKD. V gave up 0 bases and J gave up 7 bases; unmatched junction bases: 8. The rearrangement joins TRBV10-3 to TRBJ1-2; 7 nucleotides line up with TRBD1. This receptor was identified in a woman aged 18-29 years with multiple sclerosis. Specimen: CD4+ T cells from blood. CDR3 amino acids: CAISESGTARSGYTF. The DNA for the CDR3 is TGTGCCATCAGTGAGTCAGGGACAGCAAGAAGTGGCTACACCTTC.